A selection of T cell receptor beta chains follows, all from one sample in a study of preoperative IRX-2 immunotherapy in early breast cancer. Sequenced by immunoSEQ multiplex PCR; TCRdb stores in-frame clones only, minus some. The sample lists 40,000 to 50,000 clones; around three quarters were seen once. Sample: tumor tissue, taken after IRX-2 immunotherapy. These TCRs come from a human donor with breast cancer. The CDR3 runs from the conserved cysteine through the conserved F or W. D genes are given only for firm matches. The size entry is marked missing in some rows and otherwise reads once, few, many or a size class.

DNA	CDR3	J	D	length	V	size
TGTGCCAGCAGTTTGCCGGGACTAGCGGGACCCCCGAACACCGGGGAGCTGTTTTTT	CASSLPGLAGPPNTGELFF	TRBJ2-2	TRBD2	19	TRBV28	NA
TGCGCCAGCAGCTGGACAGTAAACACCGGGGAGCTGTTTTTT	CASSWTVNTGELFF	TRBJ2-2	NA	14	TRBV5-1	NA
TGTGCCAGCAGCCCGGGACAGCCAGGAAACACCATATATTTT	CASSPGQPGNTIYF	TRBJ1-3	TRBD1	14	TRBV6-8	NA
TGTGCCAGCAGTTTATCCAGGGGGGTACATGACACTGAAGCTTTCTTT	CASSLSRGVHDTEAFF	TRBJ1-1	TRBD1	16	TRBV28	NA
TGTGCCAGCAGTTTTGGGGGGCGCGTGGAGCAGCCCCAGCATTTT	CASSFGGRVEQPQHF	TRBJ1-5	NA	15	TRBV28	NA
TGTGCCAGCAGTCTTCCCGGGGGGGCGGGAGAGACCCAGTACTTC	CASSLPGGAGETQYF	TRBJ2-5	TRBD2	15	TRBV28	NA
TGTGCCAGCAGATTAACAGAGAACACTGAAGCTTTCTTT	CASRLTENTEAFF	TRBJ1-1	NA	13	TRBV6-8	NA
TGCGCCAGCAGCTTTGGGGAGGGGGCCATGAACACTGAAGCTTTCTTT	CASSFGEGAMNTEAFF	TRBJ1-1	TRBD1	16	TRBV5-1	once
TGTGCCTGGAGTGCTCGGACACCGAACACTGAAGCTTTCTTT	CAWSARTPNTEAFF	TRBJ1-1	NA	14	TRBV30	NA
TGTGCCAGCAGCTTGGGAAACAGGGGAAACACCATATATTTT	CASSLGNRGNTIYF	TRBJ1-3	NA	14	TRBV11-3	NA
TGTGCCAGTAGCTCGAGCGGGGGCACCGGGGAGCTGTTTTTT	CASSSSGGTGELFF	TRBJ2-2	TRBD2	14	TRBV19	NA
TGTGCCAGCAGGCAGGTCCCATGGGACACTGAAGCTTTCTTT	CASRQVPWDTEAFF	TRBJ1-1	NA	14	TRBV12-1	NA
TGTGCTAGTGGCCTCGACACCTATGGCTACACCTTC	CASGLDTYGYTF	TRBJ1-2	NA	12	TRBV12-5	NA
TGTGCCACGACCGGGACTAGAGTCTACGAGCAGTACTTC	CATTGTRVYEQYF	TRBJ2-7	TRBD2	13	TRBV6-8	NA
TGTGCCAGCAGCCAAGAGACCTGGGCGGGGGTAGCGGATGAAAAACTGTTTTTT	CASSQETWAGVADEKLFF	TRBJ1-4	NA	18	TRBV7-8	NA
TGTGCCAGCAGTTTTATCGGGACAGGGTATGGCTACACCTTC	CASSFIGTGYGYTF	TRBJ1-2	TRBD1	14	TRBV28	NA
TGTGCTAGTGGTTTGGTGTACCGGGGACTAGCGGGAGGAGAGACCCAGTACTTC	CASGLVYRGLAGGETQYF	TRBJ2-5	TRBD2	18	TRBV12-5	NA
TGTGCCAGCACGGGGGTGAGCTCTGGGGCCAACGTCCTGACTTTC	CASTGVSSGANVLTF	TRBJ2-6	NA	15	TRBV6-8	NA
TGCAGCGTCTTACAGGGGGCAAGTGGCTACACCTTC	CSVLQGASGYTF	TRBJ1-2	TRBD1	12	TRBV29-1	NA
TGCGCCAGCAGTTGGGGGGACTGGGGGAGCTCCTACAATGAGCAGTTCTTC	CASSWGDWGSSYNEQFF	TRBJ2-1	NA	17	TRBV5-1	NA
TGTGCCAGCAGTAAGCAGGGTACCCTCACAGATACGCAGTATTTT	CASSKQGTLTDTQYF	TRBJ2-3	NA	15	TRBV11-3	few
TGTGCCTGGAGTGGCCAGGGCTACGAGCAGTACTTC	CAWSGQGYEQYF	TRBJ2-7	NA	12	TRBV30	once
TGTGCCAGCAGCATGTTGACAGGAAATAATTCACCCCTCCACTTT	CASSMLTGNNSPLHF	TRBJ1-6	NA	15	TRBV7-5	NA
TGTGCCAGTAGTTCACCCGGGACAGCCAACACTGAAGCTTTCTTT	CASSSPGTANTEAFF	TRBJ1-1	TRBD1	15	TRBV19	once
TGTGCCAGCAGCCTGCCGCGGGGAGTCGCGACATCCAACTATGGCTACACCTTC	CASSLPRGVATSNYGYTF	TRBJ1-2	NA	18	TRBV6-8	NA
TGTGCCAGCAGCTTGGTGGCAGGGGCTAACACAGATACGCAGTATTTT	CASSLVAGANTDTQYF	TRBJ2-3	NA	16	TRBV11-3	NA
TGCGCCAGCAGGGGGGACAGGGGGCCAGATCAGCCCCAGCATTTT	CASRGDRGPDQPQHF	TRBJ1-5	TRBD1	15	TRBV23-1	NA
TGTGCCAGCAGTCAGACAGGGGGAGGGACCGGGGAGCTGTTTTTT	CASSQTGGGTGELFF	TRBJ2-2	TRBD1	15	TRBV6-4	NA
TGTGCCAGTAGTATACCAGGGACCCCTAACACTGAAGCTTTCTTT	CASSIPGTPNTEAFF	TRBJ1-1	NA	15	TRBV19	NA
TGCGCCAGCAACTACAAGACAGGGGATGGAAACACCATATATTTT	CASNYKTGDGNTIYF	TRBJ1-3	TRBD1	15	TRBV5-1	once
TGTGCCAGCTCACCGGATTCAGGAGGGGGTCAGCTCCAGCATTTT	CASSPDSGGGQLQHF	TRBJ1-5	NA	15	TRBV18	NA
TGTGCCAGCAGTTTAGAGCTAGCGGGAGGGTTGCGGGAGCAGTACTTC	CASSLELAGGLREQYF	TRBJ2-7	TRBD2	16	TRBV28	NA
TGTGCCAGCAGTTACTATTATGGGACAGGGTCTGAAAAACTGTTTTTT	CASSYYYGTGSEKLFF	TRBJ1-4	TRBD1	16	TRBV6-8	few
TGCGCCAGCAGCCAAGAATTGGTTGGGGGAGGCGCCTCAGGGGAGCTGTTTTTT	CASSQELVGGGASGELFF	TRBJ2-2	NA	18	TRBV23-1	NA
TGTGCCAGCAGCCGGGGACAGCAGGGACAAGATGAGCAGTTCTTC	CASSRGQQGQDEQFF	TRBJ2-1	TRBD1	15	TRBV11-3	NA
TGTGCCAGTAGTGGGGGGGCTAGCACAGATACGCAGTATTTT	CASSGGASTDTQYF	TRBJ2-3	NA	14	TRBV19	NA
TGTGCCAGCAGCCACGTACGAGGAGGTTCCGAGCAGTACTTC	CASSHVRGGSEQYF	TRBJ2-7	NA	14	TRBV7-7	NA
TGTGCCAGTAGTACCTGGACAGGGGCGATAAAGGGGGAGCAGTTCTTC	CASSTWTGAIKGEQFF	TRBJ2-1	TRBD1	16	TRBV19	NA
TGTGTCAGAAGCCCAGCCGGGACAGTGAATGAAAAACTGTTTTTT	CVRSPAGTVNEKLFF	TRBJ1-4	TRBD1	15	TRBV7-6	NA
TGTGCCAGCAGCCTGGACCTATCTGGAAACACCATATATTTT	CASSLDLSGNTIYF	TRBJ1-3	NA	14	TRBV11-3	few
TGTGCCAGCACACGATTGGGGAGCAATCAGCCCCAGCATTTT	CASTRLGSNQPQHF	TRBJ1-5	NA	14	TRBV6-8	NA
TGTGCCACCAGCAGAGACAGGGGTGCCAAGGACATGAACACTGAAGCTTTCTTT	CATSRDRGAKDMNTEAFF	TRBJ1-1	NA	18	TRBV15	once